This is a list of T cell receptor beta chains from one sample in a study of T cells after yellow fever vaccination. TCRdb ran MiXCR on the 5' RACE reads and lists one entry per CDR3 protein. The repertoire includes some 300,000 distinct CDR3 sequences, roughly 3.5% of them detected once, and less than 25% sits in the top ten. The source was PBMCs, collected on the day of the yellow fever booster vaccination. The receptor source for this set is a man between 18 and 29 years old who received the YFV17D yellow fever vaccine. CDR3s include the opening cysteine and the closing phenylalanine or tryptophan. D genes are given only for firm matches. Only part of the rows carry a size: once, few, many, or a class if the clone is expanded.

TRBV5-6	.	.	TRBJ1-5	TGTGCCAGCAGCTTAGCAGGGCGGGCTAATCAGCCCCAGCATTTT	CASSLAGRANQPQHF
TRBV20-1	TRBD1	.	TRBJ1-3	TGCAGTGCCGCGAGGGACAGGGTTTATGGAAACACCATATATTTT	CSAARDRVYGNTIYF
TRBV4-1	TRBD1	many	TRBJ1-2	TGCGCCAGCAGCCAAGCAGCAAGAGACAGGGGAGGTGGCTACACCTTC	CASSQAARDRGGGYTF
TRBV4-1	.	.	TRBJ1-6	TGCGCCAGCAGCCAAGAGGGCGGTAGCTCCTATAATTCACCCCTCCACTTT	CASSQEGGSSYNSPLHF
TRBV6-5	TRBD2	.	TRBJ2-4	TGTGCCAGCAGTTACATAGCGGGGCTAGCCAAAAACATTCAGTACTTC	CASSYIAGLAKNIQYF
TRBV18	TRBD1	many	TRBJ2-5	TGTGCCAGCTCAGCCGACAGGGTCCAAGAGACCCAGTACTTC	CASSADRVQETQYF
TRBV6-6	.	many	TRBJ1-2	TGTGCCAGCAGTTTCCAGGGAAGCTACACCTTC	CASSFQGSYTF
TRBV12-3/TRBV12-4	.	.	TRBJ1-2	TGTGCCAGCAGTTTCGGACACTATGGCTACACCTTC	CASSFGHYGYTF
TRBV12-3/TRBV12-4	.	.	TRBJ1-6	TGTGCCAGCAGACCAGACAGCTCCTATAATTCACCCCTCCACTTT	CASRPDSSYNSPLHF
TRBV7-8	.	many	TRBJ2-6	TGTGCCAGCAGACAAGCCGGGGCCAACGTCCTGACTTTC	CASRQAGANVLTF
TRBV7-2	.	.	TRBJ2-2	TGTGCCAGCAGCTACCCCGTTAGTTCCGGGGAGCTGTTTTTT	CASSYPVSSGELFF
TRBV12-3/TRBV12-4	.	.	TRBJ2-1	TGTGCCAGCACCCCGGGACTGACAAATGAGCAGTTCTTC	CASTPGLTNEQFF
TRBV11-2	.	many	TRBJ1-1	TGTGCCAGCAGACCCGTTGGGGGGGCTGAAGCTTTCTTT	CASRPVGGAEAFF
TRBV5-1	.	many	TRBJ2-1	TGCGCCAGCAGCGTTGGCCGGGAGCAGTTCTTC	CASSVGREQFF
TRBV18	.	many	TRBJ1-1	TGTGCCAGCTCAGGCCTTGAGGGAGGCACTGAAGCTTTCTTT	CASSGLEGGTEAFF
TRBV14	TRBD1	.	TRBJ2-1	TGTGCCAGCAGCTACCGGACAGGGGAAGGCAATGAGCAGTTCTTC	CASSYRTGEGNEQFF
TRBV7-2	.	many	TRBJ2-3	TGTGCCAGCAGCTGGAGGGTCTACGCTAGCACAGATACGCAGTATTTT	CASSWRVYASTDTQYF
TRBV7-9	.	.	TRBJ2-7	TGTGCCAGCAGCTTAGTCCGAGGACGCTGGGGCGAGCAGTACTTC	CASSLVRGRWGEQYF
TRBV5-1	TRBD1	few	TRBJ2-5	TGCGCCAGCAGCTCGGGACAGGTGGTAGAGACCCAGTACTTC	CASSSGQVVETQYF
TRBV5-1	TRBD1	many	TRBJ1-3	TGCGCCAGCAGCCGATGGGGACAGGGGTCTGGAAACACCATATATTTT	CASSRWGQGSGNTIYF
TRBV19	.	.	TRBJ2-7	TGTGCCAGTAGTATGAGGGGGGCTCCCTACGAGCAGTACTTC	CASSMRGAPYEQYF
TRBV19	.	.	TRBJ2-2	TGTGCCAGTAGCAACCCCGACTCTGGCGGGGAGCTGTTTTTT	CASSNPDSGGELFF
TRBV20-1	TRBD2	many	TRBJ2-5	TGCAGTGCTAGGTCCCCCGGGACTAGCTTCTCAGAGACCCAGTACTTC	CSARSPGTSFSETQYF
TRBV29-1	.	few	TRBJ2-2	TGCAGCGCTAAGGGGGGGATTCGCGGCGGGGAGCTGTTTTTT	CSAKGGIRGGELFF
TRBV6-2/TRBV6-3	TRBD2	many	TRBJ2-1	TGTGCCACCGCCTTAGCGGGGGGTTACAATGAGCAGTTCTTC	CATALAGGYNEQFF
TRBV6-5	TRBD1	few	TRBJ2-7	TGTGCCAGCAGTTATGGACAGGGAGGCTACGAGCAGTACTTC	CASSYGQGGYEQYF
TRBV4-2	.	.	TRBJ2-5	TGTGCCAGCAGCCAAGATCTTACAGATCAAGAGACCCAGTACTTC	CASSQDLTDQETQYF
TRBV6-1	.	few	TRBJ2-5	TGTGCCAGCAAAAGGCCAAACGGGGAGACCCAGTACTTC	CASKRPNGETQYF
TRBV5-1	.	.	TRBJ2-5	TGCGCCAGCAGCAGAGATAGTGGAGAAGAGACCCAGTACTTC	CASSRDSGEETQYF
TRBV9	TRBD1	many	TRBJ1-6	TGTGCCAGCAGCGAGAATTCCGGGACAGTGCCTTCACCCCTCCACTTT	CASSENSGTVPSPLHF
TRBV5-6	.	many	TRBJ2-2	TGTGCCAGCAGCTTGGACCCGGCTGGGGAGCTGTTTTTT	CASSLDPAGELFF
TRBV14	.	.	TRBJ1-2	TGTGCCAGCAGCCAAGTAAGGGATCAGATCTATGGCTACACCTTC	CASSQVRDQIYGYTF